One and the same sample provided the 27 T cell receptor beta chains below, sequenced in a study of radiotherapy plus CTLA-4 blockade in lung cancer. The data were produced by immunoSEQ multiplex PCR, yet TCRdb's version contains in-frame clones alone and is incomplete. Altogether 9,500 to 15,000 clones are present, under 90% being singletons, with the ten largest covering 25% to 30%. The sequencing here drew on peripheral blood, taken from a patient treated with radiotherapy plus ipilimumab. These TCRs come from a human donor with non-small cell lung cancer that progressed on radiotherapy plus ipilimumab.

The rearrangement joins TRBV29-1 to TRBJ1-1, with D tentatively TRBD1 (6 bases). The CDR3 runs 14 residues. Germline V gives CDR1 SQVTM, CDR2 ANQGSEA. Trimming left V 4 bases short and J 6 bases short, with 18 bases between. The CDR3 loop reads CSVGVESGAPEAFF. CDR3 coding DNA: TGCAGCGTTGGGGTGGAATCAGGGGCCCCTGAAGCTTTCTTT.

The rearrangement links TRBV9 to TRBJ2-7; 9 nucleotides align to TRBD2. V gave up 3 bases and J gave up 3 bases; unmatched junction bases: 10. The CDR3 is 16 residues long. CDR1 is SGDLS, CDR2 YYNGEE, per germline. For the CDR3, the DNA is TGTGCCAGCAGCGCAAGTGCGGGGGGGGCTATCTACGAGCAGTACTTC. Translating it yields CASSASAGGAIYEQYF.

This chain links TRBV12-5 with TRBJ1-4; TRBD1 matches at 7 bases. This CDR3 is built from 14 residues. In germline, CDR1 is LGHNT, CDR2 FRNRAP. Germline trimming cut 6 bases from V and 6 bases from J; bases unmatched to any gene: 7. CDR3 bases: TGTGCTAGTGGCCCGGGGACAGTCTATGAAAAACTGTTTTTT. Its translation: CASGPGTVYEKLFF.

The chain recombines TRBV23-1 with TRBJ2-7, with no clear D. TRBV23-1 is designated an ORF whose function remains uncertain. Trimming shortened V by 4 bases and J by 2 bases, and 9 bases separated the two germline ends. The CDR3 sequence is 13 residues long. The CDR3 coding sequence is TGCGCCAGCAGTCCCGGGCTGACCTACGAGCAGTACTTC. This encodes CASSPGLTYEQYF.

The rearrangement links TRBV7-2 to TRBJ1-2, with D unresolved. V was shortened by 5 bases and J by 8 bases, with 21 bases between the two germline ends. CDR3 size: 15 residues. Germline CDR1 SGHTA, CDR2 FQGNSA. For the CDR3, the DNA is TGTGCCAGCAGCCCCCGTGTACGCACCTCGGAAGGCTACACCTTC. It codes for CASSPRVRTSEGYTF. The full variable domain, in which reference TRBV7-2 and TRBJ1-2 provide the parts outside the CDR3, is GAGVSQSPSNKVTEKGKDVELRCDPISGHTALYWYRQSLGQGLEFLIYFQGNSAPDKSGLPSDRFSAERTGGSVSTLTIQRTQQEDSAVYLCASSPRVRTSEGYTFGSGTRLTVV.

V is TRBV5-1 and J is TRBJ2-2; no clear D. CDR3 length: 15 amino acids. Germline assignment: CDR1 SGHRS and CDR2 YFSETQ. V lost 0 bases to trimming and J lost 1 base, with 7 bases between them. CDR3 in DNA: TGCGCCAGCAGCTTGGGGCAGCTGAACACCGGGGAGCTGTTTTTT. Translation gives CASSLGQLNTGELFF.

This clone has only a few counts. The chain employs TRBV9 and TRBJ2-5; possibly TRBD2 for D (6 bases). The CDR3 covers 17 residues. Trimming took 3 bases from V and 0 from J, leaving 18 bases between them. Per the germline V gene, CDR1 is SGDLS and CDR2 is YYNGEE. Here the CDR3 DNA reads TGTGCCAGCAGCGAGGGGTGGTACGTAGCGGACCAAGAGACCCAGTACTTC. It is translated as CASSEGWYVADQETQYF. The entire variable domain, with the rest obtained from reference TRBV9 and TRBJ2-5, is as follows: DSGVTQTPKHLITATGQRVTLRCSPRSGDLSVYWYQQSLDQGLQFLIQYYNGEERAKGNILERFSAQQFPDLHSELNLSSLELGDSALYFCASSEGWYVADQETQYFGPGTRLLVL.

This chain connects TRBV7-2 to TRBJ2-7, with D uncertain. V shed 3 bases and J shed 3 bases, with 15 bases lying between them. Germline assignment: CDR1 SGHTA and CDR2 FQGNSA. The CDR3 is 15 residues long. The chain's CDR3 is CASSFGLVVGYEQYF. CDR3 coding DNA: TGTGCCAGCAGCTTTGGTCTGGTCGTAGGCTACGAGCAGTACTTC.

The gene calls are TRBV4-1 and TRBJ2-2, with 8 bases matching TRBD2. The germline V gene has CDR1 MGHRA and CDR2 YSYEKL. The V gene end was trimmed by 1 base and the J gene end by 1 base; junction bases not matched to a gene: 8. The CDR3 totals 18 residues. The CDR3 protein is CASSQVGLAVGNTGELFF. CDR3 bases: TGCGCCAGCAGCCAAGTTGGACTAGCCGTAGGGAACACCGGGGAGCTGTTTTTT.

The chain uses TRBV7-2 and TRBJ2-3, with TRBD2 identical over 12 bases. This CDR3 has 19 residues. Germline loops: CDR1 SGHTA, CDR2 FQGNSA. V gave up 5 bases and J gave up 2 bases; unmatched junction bases: 14. CDR3 sequence (DNA): TGTGCCAGCAGCATACCACCCACTAGCGGGGGGCCCTCCACAGATACGCAGTATTTT. Protein: CASSIPPTSGGPSTDTQYF.

The V and J genes are TRBV18 and TRBJ2-5; 7 bases align to TRBD1. The length of the CDR3 is 15 residues. Germline V gene lookup returns CDR1 KGHSH and CDR2 LQKENI. V was pared by 1 base and J by 2 bases, with 4 bases of the junction left unmatched. This CDR3 is CASSPRGRGQETQYF. CDR3 nucleotide sequence: TGTGCCAGCTCACCACGGGGCAGGGGGCAAGAGACCCAGTACTTC. Full variable domain (rest looked up from reference TRBV18 and TRBJ2-5): NAGVMQNPRHLVRRRGQEARLRCSPMKGHSHVYWYRQLPEEGLKFMVYLQKENIIDESGMPKERFSAEFPKEGPSILRIQQVVRGDSAAYFCASSPRGRGQETQYFGPGTRLLVL.

This chain links TRBV1 with TRBJ2-7. TRBV1 is a recognized pseudogene. CDR3 length: 15 amino acids. CDR3 amino acids: CTSSQDSRSSYEQYF. The CDR3 coding sequence is TGCACCAGCAGCCAAGATTCCAGGAGCTCCTACGAGCAGTACTTC.

This clone appeared once. The chain combines TRBV7-3 with TRBJ2-1; D is possibly TRBD1 (5 bases). The CDR3 is made up of 14 amino acids. V shed 4 bases and J shed 5 bases, with 12 bases lying between them. From germline, CDR1 is SGHTA and CDR2 FQGTGA. The CDR3 nucleotides read TGTGCCAGCAGCTCAGGGTTGCTAGACAATGAGCAGTTCTTC. It is translated as CASSSGLLDNEQFF.

This chain uses TRBV7-9 with TRBJ1-2; 10 bases are shared with TRBD1. With V trimmed by 0 bases and J by 6 bases, 7 bases remained unmatched. Germline CDR1 is SEHNR and CDR2 is FQNEAQ (reference sequence). CDR3 length: 16 amino acids. The CDR3 is CASSLAYPDRGNGYTF. Written as DNA, the CDR3 is TGTGCCAGCAGCTTAGCCTACCCGGACAGGGGGAATGGCTACACCTTC.

This chain uses TRBV5-4 with TRBJ2-3, with D tentatively TRBD2 (6 bases). The germline CDR1 and CDR2 sequences are SGHNT and YYREEE (reference sequence). The CDR3 covers 16 residues. Trimming took 4 bases from V and 6 from J, leaving 21 bases between them. CDR3 region: CASSTDLAHIDDTQYF. The CDR3 coding sequence is TGTGCCAGCAGCACAGATCTAGCGCACATAGACGATACGCAGTATTTT.

The chain recombines TRBV7-3 with TRBJ2-1, with 7 positions matching TRBD1. J lost 3 bases, V lost 2 bases, and 4 bases had no gene match. The CDR3 is 15 amino acids. CDR1 is SGHTA and CDR2 is FQGTGA in the germline V gene. Here the CDR3 reads CASSLSQGVYNEQFF. CDR3 DNA: TGTGCCAGCAGCTTATCCCAGGGGGTCTACAATGAGCAGTTCTTC. The whole variable domain, remainder taken from reference TRBV7-3 and TRBJ2-1, is GAGVSQTPSNKVTEKGKYVELRCDPISGHTALYWYRQSLGQGPEFLIYFQGTGAADDSGLPNDRFFAVRPEGSVSTLKIQRTERGDSAVYLCASSLSQGVYNEQFFGPGTRLTVL.

V is TRBV28 and J is TRBJ1-2, with D possibly TRBD1 on 5 matching bases. CDR1 is MDHEN, CDR2 SYDVKM, per germline. Trimming cost V 5 bases and J 4 bases, with 11 bases left between them. CDR3 length: 13 residues. The CDR3 DNA reads TGTGCCAGCAGTCGGGGACCGGGCTATGGCTACACCTTC. The encoded protein is CASSRGPGYGYTF.

The V gene is TRBV5-5, the J gene TRBJ1-2; D unclear. This CDR3 spans 15 amino acids. V was cut by 0 bases and J by 4 bases, with 13 bases left in between. Germline V lookup: CDR1 SGHKS, CDR2 YYEKEE (reference sequence). For the CDR3, the DNA is TGTGCCAGCAGCTTGGCGTCCACCCATACCTATGGCTACACCTTC. Translating it yields CASSLASTHTYGYTF. The full variable domain, in which reference TRBV5-5 and TRBJ1-2 provide the parts outside the CDR3, is DAGVTQSPTHLIKTRGQQVTLRCSPISGHKSVSWYQQVLGQGPQFIFQYYEKEERGRGNFPDRFSARQFPNYSSELNVNALLLGDSALYLCASSLASTHTYGYTFGSGTRLTVV.

This rearrangement joins TRBV28 to TRBJ1-3; the D gene is possibly TRBD1 (5 bases). Germline-derived CDR1 and CDR2 are MDHEN and SYDVKM. V lost 6 bases and J 4 bases, leaving 16 bases between the germline ends. There are 15 residues in the CDR3. CDR3 in amino acids: CASRAGAGSGNTIYF. The CDR3 coding sequence is TGTGCCAGCAGGGCCGGGGCAGGTTCAGGAAACACCATATATTTT.

This clone turned up a few times. The chain joins TRBV5-1 to TRBJ2-2, with TRBD2 identical over 8 bases. Unmatched junction bases numbered 7, after V lost 1 base and J lost 5 bases. CDR1 and CDR2 from the germline V gene are SGHRS and YFSETQ. CDR3 size: 16 residues. CDR3 sequence: CASSLNPGGGTGELFF. The CDR3 nucleotides are TGCGCCAGCAGCTTGAATCCTGGCGGGGGGACCGGGGAGCTGTTTTTT. The full variable domain, rest sourced from reference TRBV5-1 and TRBJ2-2, is KAGVTQTPRYLIKTRGQQVTLSCSPISGHRSVSWYQQTPGQGLQFLFEYFSETQRNKGNFPGRFSGRQFSNSRSEMNVSTLELGDSALYLCASSLNPGGGTGELFFGEGSRLTVL.

In this sample, this clone turned up a few times. The J gene is TRBJ2-5, the V gene TRBV2, with D perhaps TRBD1 or TRBD2 (5 bases each). The CDR3 covers 13 residues. Germline lookup yields CDR1 SNHLY and CDR2 FYNNEI. Trimming took 6 bases from V and 4 from J, leaving 12 bases between them. The CDR3: CASRGTQGETQYF. Written as DNA, the CDR3 is TGTGCCAGCAGGGGGACCCAGGGAGAGACCCAGTACTTC. Full variable domain (missing parts from reference TRBV2 and TRBJ2-5): EPEVTQTPSHQVTQMGQEVILRCVPISNHLYFYWYRQILGQKVEFLVSFYNNEISEKSEIFDDQFSVERPDGSNFTLKIRSTKLEDSAMYFCASRGTQGETQYFGPGTRLLVL.

This clone appeared once. The chain combines TRBV6-6 with TRBJ1-1; D might be TRBD1 (5 bases). Trimming stripped 0 bases from V and 3 bases from J, with 11 bases between. The germline V gene encodes CDR1 MNHNY and CDR2 SVGAGI (reference sequence). The CDR3 is made up of 15 amino acids. CDR3 DNA: TGTGCCAGCAGTTACTCGAAGACAGCTTACACTGAAGCTTTCTTT. It specifies CASSYSKTAYTEAFF.

This clone was observed a handful of times. The junction departs from germline at one end; a sequencing error may be responsible. Other DNA sequences in the same sample also yield this CDR3. This sequence joins TRBV2 and TRBJ1-5; D is unresolved. Germline V gene data show CDR1 as SNHLY and CDR2 as FYNNEI. This CDR3 has 14 residues. The CDR3 spells CACSSEASNQPQHF. The CDR3 coding sequence is TGTGCCTGCAGTTCGGAGGCTAGCAATCAGCCCCAGCATTTT.

The rearrangement joins TRBV11-2 to TRBJ2-1, with 8 bases aligning to TRBD2. Germline CDR1 is SGHAT and CDR2 is FQNNGV. This CDR3 has 16 residues. V shed 0 bases and J 3 bases; nucleotides not matched to a gene: 4. CDR3 in amino acids: CASSLEAGGYYNEQFF. CDR3 DNA: TGTGCCAGCAGCTTAGAGGCGGGGGGATACTACAATGAGCAGTTCTTC.

This clone is a singleton in its sample. This chain joins TRBV4-1 and TRBJ2-1; D may be TRBD2 (5 bases). The CDR3 contains 17 residues. The germline V gene has CDR1 MGHRA and CDR2 YSYEKL. V was trimmed by 4 bases and J by 0 bases, leaving 16 bases between them. The CDR3 nucleotides are TGCGCCAGCAGCCCACAGATTAGTGGGAGCTCCTACAATGAGCAGTTCTTC. Amino acids: CASSPQISGSSYNEQFF.

The rearrangement joins TRBV6-6 to TRBJ1-4; 11 nucleotides agree with TRBD1. Germline-derived CDR1 and CDR2 are MNHNY and SVGAGI (reference sequence). CDR3 length equals 15 residues. The V gene end was trimmed by 3 bases and the J gene end by 8 bases; junction bases not matched to a gene: 5. The DNA for the CDR3 is TGTGCCAGCAGTTATGGACAGGGGGCGGGGGAAAAACTGTTTTTT. This encodes CASSYGQGAGEKLFF.

The V call is TRBV5-1, the J call TRBJ1-2; tentative D call: TRBD1 (5 bases). The CDR3 is 16 amino acids. V lost 5 bases to trimming and J lost 1 base, with 18 bases between them. Germline V lookup: CDR1 SGHRS, CDR2 YFSETQ. CDR3 residues: CASRRSGTEGNYGYTF. In DNA, the CDR3 is TGCGCCAGCAGACGTTCTGGGACGGAAGGTAACTATGGCTACACCTTC.